Listed below are T cell receptor beta chains from one sample, sequenced in a study of shared clonotypes between healthy human individuals. Profiled with immunoSEQ multiplex PCR; TCRdb holds only in-frame clones, not every one. The table lists about 2.1 million clones, about 93% of them singletons. Sequenced sample: naive CD8+ T cells from PBMCs. The receptors shown here come from a man aged 18 to 30 in good health. Some clones in this sample may be carry-over from other donors' samples. CDR3s include the opening cysteine and the closing phenylalanine or tryptophan. Each record gives: CDR3 DNA, CDR3 protein, V gene, J gene, clone size, D gene. The D gene is left open where the match is weak. Only some rows state a clone size, as once, few, many or a class for expanded clones.

TGTGCCAGCAGCGTAGCGAGCGGGAGGGACAGCCGCAATATTTACGAGCAGTACTTC	CASSVASGRDSRNIYEQYF	TRBV9	TRBJ2-7	-	TRBD2
TGCGCCAGCAGCCAAGCCTTACCCTACGAGCAGTACTTC	CASSQALPYEQYF	TRBV4-1	TRBJ2-7	once	-
TGTGCCAGCAGCCCGCGGACAGTCTCCTACGAGCAGTACTTC	CASSPRTVSYEQYF	TRBV5-4	TRBJ2-7	-	-
TGCGCCAGCAGCTTTCCCAATCGACAGGGGCTGTCCTACGAGCAGTACTTC	CASSFPNRQGLSYEQYF	TRBV5-1	TRBJ2-7	-	TRBD1
TGTGCCAGCAGCATTGGGACAGCGAACACCGGGGAGCTGTTTTTT	CASSIGTANTGELFF	TRBV9	TRBJ2-2	-	TRBD1
TGTGCCAGTAGCCCGGGGAGTTACAATGAGCAGTTCTTC	CASSPGSYNEQFF	TRBV19	TRBJ2-1	-	-
TGTGCCAGCACCCTAAGTGGAGGGGAGACCCAGTACTTC	CASTLSGGETQYF	TRBV13	TRBJ2-5	-	-
TGTGCCAGCAGTGATGCCGCGGGTAGCACAGATACGCAGTATTTT	CASSDAAGSTDTQYF	TRBV2	TRBJ2-3	-	-
TGTGCCAGCAGCTTCTCCGCTATATCCTCCTACGAGCAGTACTTC	CASSFSAISSYEQYF	TRBV7-9	TRBJ2-7	once	-
TGTGCCATCAGTGAACCTTCAAAGGGGGGAGGGTTATACGAGCAGTACTTC	CAISEPSKGGGLYEQYF	TRBV10-3	TRBJ2-7	-	-
TGTGCCAGCAGTGAATTTGCTCCCGGGGCCAACGTCCTGACTTTC	CASSEFAPGANVLTF	TRBV2	TRBJ2-6	-	-
TGTGCCAGCAGTGGGGGGCGCGACTCTGGAAACACCATATATTTT	CASSGGRDSGNTIYF	TRBV2	TRBJ1-3	-	-
TGTGCCAGCAGTGAAGGGACAGGTTTCTACGAGCAGTACTTC	CASSEGTGFYEQYF	TRBV6-1	TRBJ2-7	-	TRBD1
TGTGCCAGCAGTTTATTCCCCACAGGTTTGGGGGCGGATACTGAAGCTTTCTTT	CASSLFPTGLGADTEAFF	TRBV28	TRBJ1-1	-	-
TGTGCCAGCAGCTCAGGGACAGGGGTGCCCTACGAGCAGTACTTC	CASSSGTGVPYEQYF	TRBV7-9	TRBJ2-7	-	TRBD1
TGTGCCAGCAGCTTAGGTGCGGCGCTAAGCACAGATACGCAGTATTTT	CASSLGAALSTDTQYF	TRBV7-3	TRBJ2-3	-	-
TGTGCCAGCAGTTTAGACCCCCAGGGGGCTGAAGCTTTCTTT	CASSLDPQGAEAFF	TRBV27	TRBJ1-1	-	TRBD1
TGCGCCAGCAGCTTGGCCCTAGCGGGCACCTTTTCCGAGCAGTACTTC	CASSLALAGTFSEQYF	TRBV5-1	TRBJ2-7	-	TRBD2
TGTGCCAGCAGTGTAGCGGGAGCGCTAGATACGCAGTATTTT	CASSVAGALDTQYF	TRBV27	TRBJ2-3	-	TRBD2
TGCGCCAGCAGCCCACGGTCGGGGAACACTGAAGCTTTCTTT	CASSPRSGNTEAFF	TRBV4-3	TRBJ1-1	-	-
TGTGCCACCAGCAGAGGCCTCTCTAGCACAGATACGCAGTATTTT	CATSRGLSSTDTQYF	TRBV15	TRBJ2-3	few	-
TGTGCCAGCAGCTTGGGACAGGGATATCAGCCCCAGCATTTT	CASSLGQGYQPQHF	TRBV5-6	TRBJ1-5	-	TRBD1
TGTGCCTGGACTCAGCAGCCAGGGGGTTCCCACGAGCAGTACTTC	CAWTQQPGGSHEQYF	TRBV30	TRBJ2-7	-	TRBD1
TGCGCCAGCAGCCAAGTTTGGAGGGGGCAAGAGACCCAGTACTTC	CASSQVWRGQETQYF	TRBV4-1	TRBJ2-5	-	-
TGTGCCAGCAGCCAAGATGGGTCCCACGGCCAGGGCAATGAGCAGTTCTTC	CASSQDGSHGQGNEQFF	TRBV4-2	TRBJ2-1	-	-
TGTGCCAGCAGCCCCTCGGGGGCGCCCAACGAGCAGTACTTC	CASSPSGAPNEQYF	TRBV7-9	TRBJ2-7	-	-
TGTGCCAGCTGTCTATGGGGGGCGGGATACGAGCAGTACTTC	CASCLWGAGYEQYF	TRBV28	TRBJ2-7	-	-
TGTGCCAGCAGCGTAACAGACAGGGGGCCCTACGAGCAGTACTTC	CASSVTDRGPYEQYF	TRBV9	TRBJ2-7	-	TRBD1
TGTGCCAGCAGTAGTTTGGGCGGGGAGCTGTTTTTT	CASSSLGGELFF	TRBV27	TRBJ2-2	-	-
TGTGCCAGCAGCCCAAAGGAGGCTAGATACTACGAGCAGTACTTC	CASSPKEARYYEQYF	TRBV7-2	TRBJ2-7	-	-
TGTGCCAGCAGTTACCCGGGATCACCCCTCCACTTT	CASSYPGSPLHF	TRBV6-6	TRBJ1-6	-	-
TGTGCCAGCAGCCTGGGACACGATGGCTACACCTTC	CASSLGHDGYTF	TRBV5-4	TRBJ1-2	-	-
TGCGCCAGCAGCGTGGGACAGGGGTCCTACAATGAGCAGTTCTTC	CASSVGQGSYNEQFF	TRBV5-1	TRBJ2-1	-	TRBD1
TGTGCCAGCAGCGAGGGTCAGGGGGTGAACACTGAAGCTTTCTTT	CASSEGQGVNTEAFF	TRBV21-1	TRBJ1-1	-	-
TGTGCCAGCAGCTTCTTCGGGGCAAGCACAGATACGCAGTATTTT	CASSFFGASTDTQYF	TRBV7-3	TRBJ2-3	-	-
TGTGCCAGCAGGACCTGGACAGGGCGCGCTGAAGCTTTCTTT	CASRTWTGRAEAFF	TRBV2	TRBJ1-1	-	TRBD1
TGTGCCAGCAGTTCGGCAGGGACCTATGGCTACACCTTC	CASSSAGTYGYTF	TRBV27	TRBJ1-2	-	-
TGTGCCAGCAGTCGGACTAGCGGGAGCGACGAGCAGTACTTC	CASSRTSGSDEQYF	TRBV27	TRBJ2-7	-	TRBD2
TGTGCCAGCACGAAAGGACGACAGGGGGCGACGTACGAGCAGTACTTC	CASTKGRQGATYEQYF	TRBV5-6	TRBJ2-7	-	TRBD1
TGTGCCAGCAGTTCCATAGTCCCTCCCGGGCATAGGCCCTACAATGAGCAGTTCTTC	CASSSIVPPGHRPYNEQFF	TRBV28	TRBJ2-1	-	-
TGTGCCAGCAGTTACGGGAGCAGCGATAACTATGGCTACACCTTC	CASSYGSSDNYGYTF	TRBV6-6	TRBJ1-2	-	-
TGTGCCAGCAGTTCACATGGCGCCCTCACCGGGGAGCTGTTTTTT	CASSSHGALTGELFF	TRBV27	TRBJ2-2	-	-
TGTGCCAGCAGTCTCGAGGGGGACAATGAAAAACTGTTTTTT	CASSLEGDNEKLFF	TRBV6-5	TRBJ1-4	-	-
TGTGCCAGCAGCCACCCTAGCGGGAGCCCAGATACGCAGTATTTT	CASSHPSGSPDTQYF	TRBV7-9	TRBJ2-3	-	TRBD2
TGTGCCAGCGGCTGGACATCCGTAAGCGGTACTAATGAAAAACTGTTTTTT	CASGWTSVSGTNEKLFF	TRBV27	TRBJ1-4	-	-
TGTGCCAGCAGTTTCTCTCAGCGGTTAAGCTCCTACGAGCAGTACTTC	CASSFSQRLSSYEQYF	TRBV27	TRBJ2-7	-	-
TGCGCCAGCAGCCAAGAACCGGGTCTGGAGCCCCAGCATTTT	CASSQEPGLEPQHF	TRBV4-1	TRBJ1-5	-	-
TGTGCCAGCAGCTTAGTTTACGGTTGGTCGGGATCGAACACTGAAGCTTTCTTT	CASSLVYGWSGSNTEAFF	TRBV5-5	TRBJ1-1	-	-
TGTGCCAGTAACCCGGGACTAGCCTACGAAGAAACAGATACGCAGTATTTT	CASNPGLAYEETDTQYF	TRBV19	TRBJ2-3	-	TRBD2
TGTGCCAGCAGCTTAGGGTTCACAGATACGCAGTATTTT	CASSLGFTDTQYF	TRBV11-2	TRBJ2-3	-	-
TGCGCCAGCAGCCAAACAAGAATTGGACAGGAAGCCTACGAGCAGTACTTC	CASSQTRIGQEAYEQYF	TRBV5-1	TRBJ2-7	-	TRBD1